This T cell receptor (beta chain) was recorded in a study of shared clonotypes between healthy human individuals. The CDR3 is 18 amino acids. The V end was cut by 0 bases, the J end by 4 bases, with 19 bases between. CDR1 is SGDLS, CDR2 YYNGEE, per germline. Donors were healthy HIV-negative adults without recently reported acute infections or vaccinations. Samples underwent the assay at deep level. Assay used: immunoSEQ multiplex PCR; TCRdb lists only in-frame clones, some missing. Of 450,000 to 500,000 clones listed, 65% to 85% are singletons. The gene calls are TRBV9 and TRBJ2-2, with a tentative D call TRBD2 (5 bases). The sample consisted of PBMCs. The TCR comes from a middle-aged woman in good health. Some clones in this sample may be carry-over from other donors' samples. The DNA for the CDR3 is TGTGCCAGCAGCGTAGGGAGGACTCCTACCGGCGGCACCGGGGAGCTGTTTTTT. This translates into CASSVGRTPTGGTGELFF.